The entry that follows covers one T cell receptor (beta chain) sequence. The target antigen is unknown. The record originates from a study of shared clonotypes between healthy human individuals. General observations from the study: The genetic and exposure-history diversity represented was limited by few donors. Non-shared clonotypes showed lower generation probabilities than clonotypes common to all four donors.

Assay execution proceeded at the deep level. The protocol was immunoSEQ multiplex PCR, while the TCRdb copy is restricted to in-frame clones and leaves out a portion. The table has roughly 600,000 clones, roughly 98% seen once. Naive CD8 cells lacked CD45RO, underwent positive selection for CCR7 and left out terminally differentiated effector memory CD45RA+ cells. The donors were adults (healthy and HIV-negative) with no recent acute infections or vaccinations. The receptor's source is a man aged 30-40 years in good health. Material: naive CD8+ T cells sorted from blood.

CDR3 region: CASSSVEVGPFNEQFF. The CDR3 DNA follows: TGTGCCAGCAGCTCGGTGGAAGTCGGGCCTTTCAATGAGCAGTTCTTC. V and J are TRBV11-2 and TRBJ2-1; D not certain. This CDR3 is 16 amino acids long. V gave up 4 bases and J gave up 6 bases, with 19 bases separating them. The germline gives CDR1 SGHAT, CDR2 FQNNGV.